The next 8 T cell receptor beta chains were all read from a single sample in a study of PD-L1 blockade in urothelial cancer. Indicated time point: peripheral blood 6 weeks after treatment start. Generated by immunoSEQ multiplex PCR, the TCRdb table keeps only in-frame clones and is missing some. The sample holds 40,000 to 45,000 clones; roughly nine tenths are singletons and the top ten take less than 9.5%. Sequencing used PBMCs, obtained around atezolizumab (anti-PD-L1) treatment. The source of these receptors is a man aged 65 to 85 with urothelial cancer.

The chain employs TRBV18 and TRBJ2-7; 7 bases map to TRBD2. The germline V gene encodes CDR1 KGHSH and CDR2 LQKENI. The CDR3 is 16 residues long. V trimming: 4 bases; J trimming: 2 bases; junction bases outside the gene matches: 11. The chain's CDR3 is CASSRSTSPTTYEQYF. Here the CDR3 DNA reads TGTGCCAGCTCACGGTCGACTAGCCCAACGACCTACGAGCAGTACTTC.

J is TRBJ2-1 and V is TRBV28, with 10 bases lining up with TRBD2. Germline CDR1 reads MDHEN; CDR2 reads SYDVKM. The CDR3 covers 18 residues. Trimming at V came to 3 bases and at J to 7 bases, leaving 15 bases not matched to a gene. The CDR3 region has the DNA TGTGCCAGCAGTTTGATGAAGGTTGCACTAGCGGGAAGGAATGAGCAGTTCTTC. Translating it yields CASSLMKVALAGRNEQFF.

This clone appeared a few times. The CDR3 DNA sequence: TGTGCCAGCAGTCCCTTTGGGGGGGGGCTAGCGGGAGTGTCCTACAATGAGCAGTTCTTC. It is translated as CASSPFGGGLAGVSYNEQFF. This chain joins TRBV27 and TRBJ2-1; 10 bases map to TRBD2. The junction had 17 bases not matched to a gene; V was cut back by 5 bases and J by 1 base. This CDR3 is built from 20 residues. The germline gives CDR1 MNHEY, CDR2 SMNVEV (reference sequence).

In its sample, this clone was seen a few times. The rearrangement joins TRBV28 to TRBJ2-7, with D tentatively TRBD2 (6 bases). This CDR3 has 14 amino acids. Germline V gives CDR1 MDHEN, CDR2 SYDVKM. Deletions cut 3 bases from V and 3 bases from J, with 12 bases between. The CDR3 sequence: CASSFGGADYEQYF. The CDR3 DNA follows: TGTGCCAGCAGTTTTGGAGGGGCGGACTACGAGCAGTACTTC. Together with reference TRBV28 and TRBJ2-7, the CDR3 gives the full variable domain: DVKVTQSSRYLVKRTGEKVFLECVQDMDHENMFWYRQDPGLGLRLIYFSYDVKMKEKGDIPEGYSVSREKKERFSLILESASTNQTSMYLCASSFGGADYEQYFGPGTRLTVT.

The chain is built from TRBV7-3 and TRBJ2-1; D possibly corresponds to TRBD2 (7 bases). The V gene lost 0 bases and the J gene lost 6 bases, with 21 bases spanning the gap. CDR3 length: 18 residues. The germline gives CDR1 SGHTA, CDR2 FQGTGA. DNA for the CDR3: TGTGCCAGCAGCTTAACGTCCGGGGGCGGGAGATCTTCCAATGAGCAGTTCTTC. Protein product: CASSLTSGGGRSSNEQFF.

The rearrangement uses TRBV6-1 and TRBJ1-5; D might be TRBD1 (5 bases). This CDR3 is built from 14 residues. Trimming pared 1 base from V and 9 bases from J, leaving 13 bases between. Germline values: CDR1 MNHNS, CDR2 SASEGT. The CDR3 protein is CASSEGWGRRPQHF. As DNA, the CDR3 is TGTGCCAGCAGTGAAGGGTGGGGGAGGCGGCCCCAGCATTTT.

This chain links TRBV5-4 with TRBJ1-1; the D gene is possibly TRBD1 (6 bases). CDR1 SGHNT and CDR2 YYREEE come from the germline V gene (reference sequence). V was cut by 1 base and J by 0 bases, with 10 bases left in between. The CDR3 totals 15 residues. The CDR3 protein is CASSLSQGMNTEAFF. The CDR3 DNA sequence: TGTGCCAGCAGCTTGTCACAGGGAATGAACACTGAAGCTTTCTTT.

The rearrangement links TRBV7-6 to TRBJ1-5; D unclear. The V gene's germline CDR1 is SGHVS and CDR2 FNYEAQ. V lost 1 base to trimming and J lost 4 bases, with 11 bases between them. CDR3 length equals 15 residues. Written as DNA, the CDR3 is TGTGCCAGCAGCTTAGGTGGCGGGGTAAATCAGCCCCAGCATTTT. It codes for CASSLGGGVNQPQHF.